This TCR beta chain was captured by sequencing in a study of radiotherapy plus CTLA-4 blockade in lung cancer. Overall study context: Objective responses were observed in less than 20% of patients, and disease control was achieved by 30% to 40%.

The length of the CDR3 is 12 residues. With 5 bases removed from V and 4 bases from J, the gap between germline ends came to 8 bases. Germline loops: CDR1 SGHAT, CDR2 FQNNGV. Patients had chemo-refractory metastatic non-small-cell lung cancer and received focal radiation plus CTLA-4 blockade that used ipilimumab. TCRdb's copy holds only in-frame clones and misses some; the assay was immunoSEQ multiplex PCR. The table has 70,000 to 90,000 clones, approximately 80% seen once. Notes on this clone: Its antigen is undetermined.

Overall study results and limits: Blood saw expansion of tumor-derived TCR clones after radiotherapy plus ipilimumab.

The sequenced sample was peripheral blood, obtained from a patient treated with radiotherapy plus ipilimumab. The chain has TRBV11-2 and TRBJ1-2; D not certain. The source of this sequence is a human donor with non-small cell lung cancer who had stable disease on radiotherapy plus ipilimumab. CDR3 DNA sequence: TGTGCCAGCAGCCAAGGCCTCTATGGCTACACCTTC. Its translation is CASSQGLYGYTF.